The TCR beta chain under discussion was sequenced for a study of blood T cell repertoires in COVID-19. For the study at large: Italy, Spain and the United States were the sources of the convalescent and acute COVID-19 samples. T cells, B-cell-depleted T cells, or PBMCs provided the cDNA or gDNA that served as material.

Per the study methods: Reference gene primer amplification in the assay estimated nucleated cell counts. Method: immunoSEQ multiplex PCR; TCRdb's copy keeps in-frame clones and lacks some. The V and J calls and clone size come from that table; D and trimming were worked out from the DNA. The data contain about 490,000 clones, 70% to 90% of them singletons. V was pared by 9 bases and J by 4 bases, with 15 bases between. The germline gives CDR1 MRHNA, CDR2 SNTAGT. CDR3 length: 13 amino acids. The origin of this receptor is a human donor in a cohort sampled during active COVID-19. The rearrangement links TRBV6-4 to TRBJ2-5; D is possibly TRBD2 (7 bases). Source material: peripheral blood. CDR3 residues: CASQGGGRETQYF. CDR3 nucleotides: TGTGCCAGTCAAGGGGGGGGCAGAGAGACCCAGTACTTC.